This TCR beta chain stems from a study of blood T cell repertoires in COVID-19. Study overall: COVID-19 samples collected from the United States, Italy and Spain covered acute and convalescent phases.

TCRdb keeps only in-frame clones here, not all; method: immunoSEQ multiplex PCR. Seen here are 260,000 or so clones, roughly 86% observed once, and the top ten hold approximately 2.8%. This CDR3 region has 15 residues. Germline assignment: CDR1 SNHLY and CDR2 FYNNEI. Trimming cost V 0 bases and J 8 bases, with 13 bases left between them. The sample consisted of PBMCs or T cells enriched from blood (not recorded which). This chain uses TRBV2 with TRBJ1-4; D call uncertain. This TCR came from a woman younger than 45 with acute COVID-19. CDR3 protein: CASSEATGAEEKLFF. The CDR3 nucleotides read TGTGCCAGCAGTGAAGCGACGGGAGCCGAGGAAAAACTGTTTTTT. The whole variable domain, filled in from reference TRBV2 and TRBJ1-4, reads EPEVTQTPSHQVTQMGQEVILRCVPISNHLYFYWYRQILGQKVEFLVSFYNNEISEKSEIFDDQFSVERPDGSNFTLKIRSTKLEDSAMYFCASSEATGAEEKLFFGSGTQLSVL.